The following is a TCR beta chain sequence with its context. The entry originates in a study of blood T cell repertoires in COVID-19. Turning to the study itself: The United States, Italy and Spain were the sources of the acute and convalescent COVID-19 samples.

Libraries were prepared by immunoSEQ multiplex PCR; TCRdb keeps only in-frame clonotypes and omits some of them. Of around 220,000 clones listed, about 83% are singletons. This CDR3 is 13 amino acids long. Trimming removed 3 bases from V and 12 bases from J; junction bases left unmatched: 4. CDR1 is SGHDT and CDR2 is YYEEEE in the germline V gene. This study enrolled people aged 18 to 89 from about 26 US geographic areas. The gene calls are TRBV5-6 and TRBJ2-1; 12 nucleotides agree with TRBD1. The clonotype originates from a woman aged 40-49 years who had recovered from COVID-19. Sequencing input: PBMCs or T cells enriched from blood (not recorded which). CDR3 nucleotide sequence: TGTGCCAGCAGCTGGGACAGGGGGCGCGGGCAGTTCTTC. It is translated as CASSWDRGRGQFF.